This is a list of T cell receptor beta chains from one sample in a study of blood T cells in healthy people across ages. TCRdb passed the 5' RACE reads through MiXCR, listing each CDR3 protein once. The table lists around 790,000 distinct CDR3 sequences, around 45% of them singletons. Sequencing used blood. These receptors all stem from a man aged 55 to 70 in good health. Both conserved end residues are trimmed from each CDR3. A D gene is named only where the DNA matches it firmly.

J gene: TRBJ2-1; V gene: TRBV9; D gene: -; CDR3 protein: ASSVGSTNNEQF
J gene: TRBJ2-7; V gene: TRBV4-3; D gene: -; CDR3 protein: ASSQGDVQGYEQY
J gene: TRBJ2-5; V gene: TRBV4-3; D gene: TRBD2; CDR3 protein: ASSRRAGAPETQY
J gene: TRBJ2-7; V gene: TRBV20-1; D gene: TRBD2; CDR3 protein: SARDSASGAGEQY
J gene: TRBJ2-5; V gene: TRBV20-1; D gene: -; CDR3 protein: SAPGWGETQY
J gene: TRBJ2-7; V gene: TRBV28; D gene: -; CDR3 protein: ASPGTTYEQY
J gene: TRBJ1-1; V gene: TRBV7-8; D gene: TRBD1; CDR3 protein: ASSARGQGLTEAF
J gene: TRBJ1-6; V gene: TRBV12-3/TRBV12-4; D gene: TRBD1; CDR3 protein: ASSPLQGAYSPLH
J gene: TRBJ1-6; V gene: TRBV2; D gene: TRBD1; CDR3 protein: ASRPGTGFNSPLH
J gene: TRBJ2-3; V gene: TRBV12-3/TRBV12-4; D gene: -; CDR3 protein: ATSQARQGLEDTQY
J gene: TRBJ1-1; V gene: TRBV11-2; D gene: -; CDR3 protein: ASSFLDGNTEAF
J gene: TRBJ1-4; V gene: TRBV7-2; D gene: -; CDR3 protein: ASSPMPSGKLF
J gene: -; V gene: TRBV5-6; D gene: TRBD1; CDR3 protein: ASSSDRGWFDEQY
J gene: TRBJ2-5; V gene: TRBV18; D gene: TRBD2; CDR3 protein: ASSPEASGGSGEQY
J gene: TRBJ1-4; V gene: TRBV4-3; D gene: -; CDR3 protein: ASGREFGKLF
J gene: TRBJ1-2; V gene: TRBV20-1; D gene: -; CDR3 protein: SATQGLGYGYT
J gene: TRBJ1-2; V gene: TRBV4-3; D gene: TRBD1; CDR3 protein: ASSQEVDRVYGYT
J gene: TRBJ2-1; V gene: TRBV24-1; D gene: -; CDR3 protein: ATGQGMHNEQF
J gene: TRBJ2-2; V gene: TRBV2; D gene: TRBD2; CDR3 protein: ASSERASGGVKNTGELF
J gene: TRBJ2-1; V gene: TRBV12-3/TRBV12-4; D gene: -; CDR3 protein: ASSRKQGWTNDEQF
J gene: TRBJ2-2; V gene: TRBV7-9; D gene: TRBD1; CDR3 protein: ASSSLDRGGTGELF
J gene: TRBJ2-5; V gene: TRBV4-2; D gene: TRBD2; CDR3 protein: ASSQDRGGREETQY
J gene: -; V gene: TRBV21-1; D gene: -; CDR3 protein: ASSRSGVTYEQY
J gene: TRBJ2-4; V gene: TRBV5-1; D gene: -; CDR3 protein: ASSPTASLDIQY
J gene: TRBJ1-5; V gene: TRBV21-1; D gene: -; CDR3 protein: ASGRGNSNQPQH
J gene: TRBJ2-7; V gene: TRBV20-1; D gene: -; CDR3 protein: SAAPGANSYEQY
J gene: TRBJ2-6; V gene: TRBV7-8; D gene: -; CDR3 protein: ASSPRQDLSGANVLT
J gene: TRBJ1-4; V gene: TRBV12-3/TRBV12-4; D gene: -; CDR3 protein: ASSLAPDLGELF
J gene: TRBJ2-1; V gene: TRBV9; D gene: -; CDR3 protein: ASSVGSNYNEQF
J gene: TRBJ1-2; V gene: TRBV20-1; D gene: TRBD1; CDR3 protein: SARLGQGRADT
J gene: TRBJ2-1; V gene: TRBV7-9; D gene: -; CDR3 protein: ASSLVIGGSYNEQF
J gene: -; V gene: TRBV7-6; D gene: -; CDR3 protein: ASSTRGAGNEQY
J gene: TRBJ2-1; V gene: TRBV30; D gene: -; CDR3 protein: AWSVGTPIYNEQF
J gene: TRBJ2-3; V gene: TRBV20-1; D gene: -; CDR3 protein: SARESSADTQY
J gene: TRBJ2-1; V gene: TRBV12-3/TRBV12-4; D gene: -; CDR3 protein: ASSFARARDNEQF
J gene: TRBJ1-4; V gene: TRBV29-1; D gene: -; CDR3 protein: SVVTGAGEKLF
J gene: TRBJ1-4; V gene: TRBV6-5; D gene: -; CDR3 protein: ASSYRVFNEKLF
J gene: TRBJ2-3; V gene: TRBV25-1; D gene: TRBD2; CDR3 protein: ATSNSGGAGIDTQY
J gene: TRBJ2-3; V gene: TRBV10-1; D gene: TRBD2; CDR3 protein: ACQAGGTDTQY
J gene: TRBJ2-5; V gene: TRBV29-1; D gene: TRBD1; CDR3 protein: SVDNGKGGAETQY
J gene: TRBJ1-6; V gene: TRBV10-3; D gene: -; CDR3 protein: ATRGSLTDSPLH
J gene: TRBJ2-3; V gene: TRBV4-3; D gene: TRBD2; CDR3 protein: ASSHDGLADFTDTQY
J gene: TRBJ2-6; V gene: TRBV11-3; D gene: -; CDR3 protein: ASSLRSLEAGSSGANVLT
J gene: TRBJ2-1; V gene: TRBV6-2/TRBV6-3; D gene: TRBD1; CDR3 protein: ASSPNRGMYNEQF
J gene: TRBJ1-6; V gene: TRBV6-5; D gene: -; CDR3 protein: ASSYWGPVGDNSPLH